This passage covers 29 T cell receptor beta chains from one sample sequenced in a study of blood T cells in healthy people across ages. Sample-barcoded 5' priming and a J-beta primer mix drove a second PCR of roughly 6 to 12 cycles. TCRdb independently ran MiXCR on the 5' RACE reads; one entry per CDR3 protein. This table has roughly 680,000 distinct CDR3 sequences, under 25% appearing once. The sequencing sample was made of blood. The receptors derive from a man in his 70s in good health.

The chain employs TRBV7-9 and TRBJ2-5, with TRBD2 as a possible D gene (6 bases). CDR3 length equals 13 residues. From germline, CDR1 is SEHNR and CDR2 FQNEAQ (reference sequence). In nucleotides, the CDR3 is TGTGGAGTCGGGGCTAGCGCCCAAGAGACCCAGTACTTC. This codes for CGVGASAQETQYF.

This chain joins TRBV3-1 and TRBJ2-2; D uncertain. Trimming removed 1 base from V and 5 bases from J, with 11 bases in between. Germline CDR1 reads LGHDT; CDR2 reads YNNKEL (reference sequence). The CDR3 consists of 15 residues. This CDR3 is CASSQVVGRTGELFF. The CDR3 DNA is TGTGCCAGCAGCCAAGTTGTGGGTCGGACCGGGGAGCTGTTTTTT. Based on the CDR3 plus reference TRBV3-1 and TRBJ2-2, the full variable domain is DTAVSQTPKYLVTQMGNDKSIKCEQNLGHDTMYWYKQDSKKFLKIMFSYNNKELIINETVPNRFSPKSPDKAHLNLHINSLELGDSAVYFCASSQVVGRTGELFFGEGSRLTVL.

CDR3 bases: TGTGCCAGCAGTCCACCACGCGGGAGTGGGGGGCACAATGAGCAGTTCTTC. This codes for CASSPPRGSGGHNEQFF. This sequence joins TRBV6-1 and TRBJ2-1, with a weak D call TRBD2 (7 bases). V was shortened by 5 bases and J by 5 bases, with 22 bases between the two germline ends. This CDR3 region has 17 residues. Looked up from germline, CDR1 is MNHNS and CDR2 is SASEGT.

This clonotype has a single count. The gene calls are TRBV5-1 and TRBJ2-5; 7 nucleotides align to TRBD1. This CDR3 spans 13 amino acids. Trimming removed 4 bases from V and 6 bases from J; junction bases left unmatched: 6. Germline values: CDR1 SGHRS, CDR2 YFSETQ. The CDR3 loop is CASSARQGQTQYF. CDR3 DNA: TGCGCCAGCAGCGCAAGACAGGGTCAGACCCAGTACTTC. Full variable domain (outside the CDR3, taken from reference TRBV5-1 and TRBJ2-5): KAGVTQTPRYLIKTRGQQVTLSCSPISGHRSVSWYQQTPGQGLQFLFEYFSETQRNKGNFPGRFSGRQFSNSRSEMNVSTLELGDSALYLCASSARQGQTQYFGPGTRLLVL.

The chain couples TRBV7-8 to TRBJ2-3, with 8 bases fitting TRBD2. CDR1 SGHVS and CDR2 FQNEAQ come from the germline V gene. V was clipped by 5 bases and J by 6 bases; unmatched bases: 16. The CDR3 loop spans 17 amino acids. CDR3 coding DNA: TGTGCCAGCAGCCCTCCCTATAGCGGGAAAAGAACGGATACGCAGTATTTT. This translates into CASSPPYSGKRTDTQYF.

This clonotype was recorded a few times. The CDR3 sequence is CASSSRDSNQPQHF. The CDR3 DNA reads TGTGCCAGCTCCAGCAGGGATAGCAATCAGCCCCAGCATTTT. The genes are TRBV6-6 and TRBJ1-5; tentatively, D is TRBD1 (5 bases). Germline loops: CDR1 MNHNY, CDR2 SVGAGI (reference sequence). Deletions cut 8 bases from V and 0 bases from J, with 11 bases between. This CDR3 spans 14 amino acids.

This clonotype was counted a few times. This rearrangement joins TRBV9 to TRBJ2-5; TRBD2 matches at 7 bases. The CDR3 is 15 residues long. The V and J ends lost 2 bases and 0 bases, in that order; junction bases with no gene match: 4. Germline CDR1 SGDLS, CDR2 YYNGEE. In DNA form, the CDR3 reads TGTGCCAGCAGCGTCTCTAGCGGTTACCAAGAGACCCAGTACTTC. Amino acids: CASSVSSGYQETQYF. Variable domain in full (rest from reference TRBV9 and TRBJ2-5): DSGVTQTPKHLITATGQRVTLRCSPRSGDLSVYWYQQSLDQGLQFLIQYYNGEERAKGNILERFSAQQFPDLHSELNLSSLELGDSALYFCASSVSSGYQETQYFGPGTRLLVL.

This clonotype was detected a few times. The chain recombines TRBV5-8 with TRBJ1-5; 9 nucleotides match TRBD1. Looked up from germline, CDR1 is SGHTS and CDR2 is YDEGEE. This CDR3 has 15 residues. V lost 2 bases to trimming and J lost 4 bases; unmatched junction nucleotides: 4. The CDR3 DNA reads as TGTGCCAGCAGCTTTGTGACAGGGGGTAATCAGCCCCAGCATTTT. Translated, it gives CASSFVTGGNQPQHF.

The rearrangement uses TRBV28 and TRBJ2-4, with D possibly being TRBD2 (5 bases). The V gene's germline CDR1 is MDHEN and CDR2 SYDVKM. Trimming stripped 5 bases from V and 1 base from J, with 6 bases between. This CDR3 region has 13 residues. The CDR3 reads CASSRDAKNIQYF. For the CDR3, the DNA is TGTGCCAGCAGTCGGGATGCCAAAAACATTCAGTACTTC.

The chain has TRBV20-1 and TRBJ2-3; no firm D call. The germline CDR1 and CDR2 sequences are DFQATT and SNEGSKA (reference sequence). The CDR3 loop spans 14 amino acids. Trimming took off 2 bases at V and 2 bases at J, with 11 bases between the two ends. CDR3 bases: TGCAGTGCTAGACGCCTAGTCAACACAGATACGCAGTATTTT. As protein: CSARRLVNTDTQYF.

The table lists this clonotype with a few counts. This chain connects TRBV4-3 to TRBJ2-3; D call uncertain. V lost 4 bases to trimming and J lost 4 bases, with 15 bases between them. CDR1 and CDR2 (germline): LGHNA, YSLEER. The CDR3 is 15 residues long. CDR3 amino acids: CASSPGPSRADTQYF. The CDR3 nucleotides read TGCGCCAGCAGCCCAGGCCCATCTCGGGCAGATACGCAGTATTTT.

The chain combines TRBV12-3 or TRBV12-4 with TRBJ1-4, with D perhaps matching TRBD1 (5 bases). The CDR3 has 12 residues. V was trimmed by 5 bases and J by 8 bases, leaving 9 bases between them. The CDR3 loop reads CASSRGPEKLFF. The CDR3 region has the DNA TGTGCCAGCAGTAGGGGACCGGAAAAACTGTTTTTT.

The rearrangement joins TRBV21-1 to TRBJ1-1; the table's D call, TRBD1, was not checked against the DNA. TRBV21-1 is a listed pseudogene. The CDR3 covers 15 residues. CDR3 in DNA: TGTGCCAGCAGCAAAGGGAGACAGGGGAACACTGAAGCTTTCTTT. This translates into CASSKGRQGNTEAFF.

The rearrangement joins TRBV3-1 to TRBJ2-7; 10 nucleotides agree with TRBD2. This CDR3 contains 17 residues. Trimming cost V 1 base and J 2 bases; bases outside gene matches: 8. From germline, CDR1 is LGHDT and CDR2 YNNKEL (reference sequence). The CDR3 reads CASSQVLGTSGTYEQYF. The CDR3 bases are TGTGCCAGCAGCCAAGTTCTCGGCACTAGCGGGACCTACGAGCAGTACTTC.

This clonotype showed up just a few times. Written as DNA, the CDR3 is TGCAGTGCTAGAGCCCCAGGTACCGGCGAGCAGTACTTC. Its protein product is CSARAPGTGEQYF. The V gene is TRBV20-1, the J gene TRBJ2-7; D not certain. Per the germline V gene, CDR1 is DFQATT and CDR2 is SNEGSKA (reference sequence). The CDR3 spans 13 residues. Trimming took off 1 base at V and 6 bases at J, with 13 bases between the two ends.

The chain uses TRBV6-1 and TRBJ2-7; 9 bases align to TRBD1. The CDR3 runs 15 residues. The germline CDR1 and CDR2 sequences are MNHNS and SASEGT. V was pared by 5 bases and J by 4 bases, with 9 bases of the junction left unmatched. The CDR3 protein is CASSITGGAGYEQYF. CDR3 sequence (DNA): TGTGCCAGCAGTATCACAGGGGGCGCGGGATACGAGCAGTACTTC.

This clonotype was counted between two and nine times. This chain uses TRBV3-1 with TRBJ1-1; D possibly corresponds to TRBD1 (6 bases). The CDR3 runs 18 residues. Trimming left V 2 bases short and J 6 bases short, with 25 bases between. From germline, CDR1 is LGHDT and CDR2 YNNKEL (reference sequence). The CDR3 protein is CASSQLRVGTSSGAEAFF. The CDR3 coding sequence is TGTGCCAGCAGCCAACTTAGGGTGGGAACCTCATCAGGGGCTGAAGCTTTCTTT.

In DNA, the CDR3 is TGTGCCAGCAGCTCAGCGGGAGGGCCAAGCTACGAGCAGTACTTC. Its protein is CASSSAGGPSYEQYF. This rearrangement joins TRBV7-2 to TRBJ2-7; 10 bases align to TRBD2. The germline gives CDR1 SGHTA, CDR2 FQGNSA. The V gene end was trimmed by 4 bases and the J gene end by 3 bases; junction bases not matched to a gene: 6. The CDR3 totals 15 residues.

This sequence joins TRBV20-1 and TRBJ2-1, with D possibly matching TRBD2 (6 bases). Germline CDR1 reads DFQATT; CDR2 reads SNEGSKA (reference sequence). Trimming left V 2 bases short and J 1 base short, with 12 bases between. The CDR3 sequence is 15 residues long. The CDR3 protein is CSARPGTRSYNEQFF. The DNA for the CDR3 is TGCAGTGCTAGACCGGGGACTCGGTCCTACAATGAGCAGTTCTTC.

CDR3 coding DNA: TGTGCCAGCACCCATGGGGGGAATGGGGCCAACGTCCTGACTTTC. Translated, it gives CASTHGGNGANVLTF. This sequence joins TRBV7-9 and TRBJ2-6, with D maybe TRBD2 (6 bases). Trimming removed 7 bases from V and 3 bases from J, with 13 bases in between. The CDR3 loop spans 15 amino acids. Per the germline V gene, CDR1 is SEHNR and CDR2 is FQNEAQ (reference sequence).

A few counts support this clonotype. CDR3 amino acids: CASSLWGQGAQQYF. The CDR3 region has the DNA TGTGCCAGCAGCTTATGGGGGCAGGGGGCTCAGCAGTACTTC. The rearrangement links TRBV7-2 to TRBJ2-5; 8 positions match TRBD1. Germline V gene sequence: CDR1 SGHTA, CDR2 FQGNSA. With V trimmed by 2 bases and J by 11 bases, 10 bases remained unmatched. The CDR3 is made up of 14 amino acids.

V is TRBV11-1 and J is TRBJ2-3; D is possibly TRBD2 (6 bases). CDR1 and CDR2 (germline): SGHAT, FQDESV (reference sequence). Between the trimmed V and J ends, which lost 5 bases and 6 bases, there was a span of 15 bases. There are 14 residues in the CDR3. CDR3 nucleotides: TGTGCCAGCAGCAATTTCATTGGGGGGGATACGCAGTATTTT. Translating gives CASSNFIGGDTQYF.

This clonotype was seen a few times. The chain links TRBV28 to TRBJ1-2; perhaps TRBD1 as D (6 bases). Germline CDR1 reads MDHEN; CDR2 reads SYDVKM. The length of the CDR3 is 13 residues. The V and J ends lost 6 bases and 7 bases respectively, with 15 bases between them. Here the CDR3 DNA reads TGTGCCAGCAGCACAGGGAATGAAGCTGGCTACACCTTC. This translates into CASSTGNEAGYTF.

This clonotype occurred many times. V usage is TRBV11-2 and J usage is TRBJ2-5; D remains ambiguous. Germline CDR1 reads SGHAT; CDR2 reads FQNNGV. This CDR3 region has 13 residues. Trimming took off 5 bases at V and 0 bases at J, with 7 bases between the two ends. CDR3: CASSTRYQETQYF. The CDR3 DNA reads TGTGCCAGCAGCACCAGATACCAAGAGACCCAGTACTTC.

This clonotype came up many times. This chain uses TRBV12-3 or TRBV12-4 with TRBJ2-7; 7 bases fit TRBD2. The CDR3 length is 15 residues. The V segment lost 6 bases and the J segment 3 bases; nucleotides outside the gene matches: 11. CDR3 sequence (DNA): TGTGCCAGCAGCACCTCAGCGGGACTTTACTACGAGCAGTACTTC. Translating gives CASSTSAGLYYEQYF.

The CDR3 region has the DNA TGTGCCAGCAGCTTAGCGACAGGGGCTGGAAACACCATATATTTT. The encoded protein is CASSLATGAGNTIYF. This chain links TRBV7-8 with TRBJ1-3; 8 bases map to TRBD1. Germline lookup yields CDR1 SGHVS and CDR2 FQNEAQ. Trimming cost V 0 bases and J 2 bases; bases outside gene matches: 0. This CDR3 is 15 amino acids long.

This clonotype has just a few counts. The conserved closing phenylalanine or tryptophan is absent in this CDR3, likely reflecting a read error. The limits of the CDR3 on the DNA are not certain, so only TCRdb's listed CDR3 is given. The rearrangement joins TRBV3-1 to TRBJ2-4; the table's TRBD1 call for D was not verified on the DNA. Germline V gene sequence: CDR1 LGHDT, CDR2 YNNKEL (reference sequence). The CDR3 extends over 12 residues, inclusive of both ends. The CDR3 here is CASSQVPGRRGI.

The chain employs TRBV20-1 and TRBJ1-1, with 8 bases lining up with TRBD1. This CDR3 spans 12 amino acids. The trim removed 3 bases at V and 4 bases at J, leaving 1 base unmatched. From germline, CDR1 is DFQATT and CDR2 SNEGSKA (reference sequence). The CDR3 is CSASQGATEAFF. The CDR3 region has the DNA TGCAGTGCTAGTCAGGGGGCCACTGAAGCTTTCTTT.

Comment on this clonotype: With a much larger clone just one base away, this may be a read error. The chain joins TRBV6-1 to TRBJ2-2; the D gene is possibly TRBD1 (6 bases). The CDR3 has 13 amino acids. V lost 6 bases and J 6 bases, leaving 11 bases between the germline ends. The germline V gene has CDR1 MNHNS and CDR2 SASEGT. The CDR3, as DNA: TGTGCCAGCAGCTTACCAGGGGCCGGGGAGCTGTTTTTT. Its translation: CASSLPGAGELFF.